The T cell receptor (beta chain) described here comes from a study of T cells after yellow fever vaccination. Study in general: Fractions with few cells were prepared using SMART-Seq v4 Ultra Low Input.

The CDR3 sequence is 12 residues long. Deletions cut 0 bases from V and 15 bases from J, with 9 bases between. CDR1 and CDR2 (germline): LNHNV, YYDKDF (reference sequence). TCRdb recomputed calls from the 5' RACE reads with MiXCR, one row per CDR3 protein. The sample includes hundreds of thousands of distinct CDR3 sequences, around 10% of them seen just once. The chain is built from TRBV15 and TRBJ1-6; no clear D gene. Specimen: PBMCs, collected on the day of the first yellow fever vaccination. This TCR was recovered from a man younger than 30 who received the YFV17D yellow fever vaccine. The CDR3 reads CATSREHGVLHF. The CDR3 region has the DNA TGTGCCACCAGCAGAGAACATGGGGTCCTCCACTTT.